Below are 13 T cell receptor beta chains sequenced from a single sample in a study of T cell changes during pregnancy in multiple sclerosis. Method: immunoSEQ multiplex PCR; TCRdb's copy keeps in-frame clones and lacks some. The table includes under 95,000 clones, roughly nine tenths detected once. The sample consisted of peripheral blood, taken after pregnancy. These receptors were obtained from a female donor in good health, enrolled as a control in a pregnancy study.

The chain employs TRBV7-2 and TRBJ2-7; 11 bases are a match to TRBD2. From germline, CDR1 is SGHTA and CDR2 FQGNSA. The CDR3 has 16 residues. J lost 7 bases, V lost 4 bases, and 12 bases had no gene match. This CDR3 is CASSSPGSGGAGEQYF. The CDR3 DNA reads TGTGCCAGCAGCTCCCCCGGTAGCGGGGGGGCGGGGGAGCAGTACTTC.

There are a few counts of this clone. The CDR3 sequence: CASSFWDSEKLFF. The CDR3 DNA reads as TGCGCCAGCAGCTTCTGGGACAGTGAAAAACTGTTTTTT. The chain couples TRBV5-1 to TRBJ1-4; 7 bases match TRBD1. V trimming: 2 bases; J trimming: 7 bases; junction bases outside the gene matches: 2. CDR1 and CDR2 from the germline V gene are SGHRS and YFSETQ. This CDR3 is built from 13 residues.

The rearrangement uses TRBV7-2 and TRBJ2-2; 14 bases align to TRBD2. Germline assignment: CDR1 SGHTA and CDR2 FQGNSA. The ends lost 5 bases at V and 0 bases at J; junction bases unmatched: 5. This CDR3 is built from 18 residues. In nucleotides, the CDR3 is TGTGCCAGCAGCCCGGGACTAGCGGGGGCCGCGAACACCGGGGAGCTGTTTTTT. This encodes CASSPGLAGAANTGELFF.

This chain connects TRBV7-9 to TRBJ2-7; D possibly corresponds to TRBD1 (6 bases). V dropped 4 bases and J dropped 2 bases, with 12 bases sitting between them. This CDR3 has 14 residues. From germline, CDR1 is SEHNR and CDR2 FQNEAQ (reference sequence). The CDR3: CASSYGQPAYEQYF. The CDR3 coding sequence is TGTGCCAGCAGCTACGGACAGCCGGCCTACGAGCAGTACTTC. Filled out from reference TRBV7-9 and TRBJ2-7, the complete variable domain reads DTGVSQNPRHKITKRGQNVTFRCDPISEHNRLYWYRQTLGQGPEFLTYFQNEAQLEKSRLLSDRFSAERPKGSFSTLEIQRTEQGDSAMYLCASSYGQPAYEQYFGPGTRLTVT.

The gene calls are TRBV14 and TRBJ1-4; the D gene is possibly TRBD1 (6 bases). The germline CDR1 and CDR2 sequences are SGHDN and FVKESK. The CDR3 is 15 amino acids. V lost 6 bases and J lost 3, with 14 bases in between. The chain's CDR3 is CASSPRTAANEKLFF. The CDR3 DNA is TGTGCCAGCAGTCCACGGACAGCGGCTAATGAAAAACTGTTTTTT.

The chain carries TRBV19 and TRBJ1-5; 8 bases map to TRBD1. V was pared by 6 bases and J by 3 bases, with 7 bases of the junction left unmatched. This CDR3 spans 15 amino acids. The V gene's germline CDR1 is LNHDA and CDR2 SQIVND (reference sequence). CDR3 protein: CASREDRDFNQPQHF. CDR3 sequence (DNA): TGTGCCAGTAGGGAGGACAGGGACTTCAATCAGCCCCAGCATTTT.

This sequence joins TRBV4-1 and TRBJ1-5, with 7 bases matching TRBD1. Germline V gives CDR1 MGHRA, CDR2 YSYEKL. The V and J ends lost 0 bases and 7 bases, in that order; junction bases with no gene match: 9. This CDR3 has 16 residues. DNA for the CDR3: TGCGCCAGCAGCCAAGATGGGGGGCAGGGGGGACAGCCCCAGCATTTT. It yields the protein CASSQDGGQGGQPQHF.

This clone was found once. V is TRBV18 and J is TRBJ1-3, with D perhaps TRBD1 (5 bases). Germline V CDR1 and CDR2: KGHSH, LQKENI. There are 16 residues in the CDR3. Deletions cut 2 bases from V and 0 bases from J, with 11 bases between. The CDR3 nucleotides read TGTGCCAGCTCACCAAGACAGACAGCCTCTGGAAACACCATATATTTT. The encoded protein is CASSPRQTASGNTIYF.

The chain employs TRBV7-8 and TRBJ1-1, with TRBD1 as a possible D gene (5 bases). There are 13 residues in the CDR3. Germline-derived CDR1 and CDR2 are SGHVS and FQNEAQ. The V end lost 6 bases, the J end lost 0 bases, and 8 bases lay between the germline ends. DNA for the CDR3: TGTGCCAGCAGGATACAGGTGAACACTGAAGCTTTCTTT. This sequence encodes CASRIQVNTEAFF.

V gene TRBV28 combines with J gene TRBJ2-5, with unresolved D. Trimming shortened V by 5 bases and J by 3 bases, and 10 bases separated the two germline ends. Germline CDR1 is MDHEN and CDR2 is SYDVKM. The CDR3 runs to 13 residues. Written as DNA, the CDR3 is TGTGCCAGCAGTGGGCGAAACAAAGAGACCCAGTACTTC. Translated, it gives CASSGRNKETQYF.

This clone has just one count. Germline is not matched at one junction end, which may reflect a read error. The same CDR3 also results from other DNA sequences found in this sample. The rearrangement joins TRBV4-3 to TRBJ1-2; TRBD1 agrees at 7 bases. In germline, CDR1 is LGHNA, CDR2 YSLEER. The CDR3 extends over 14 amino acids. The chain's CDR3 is CASSQEGQFYGYTF. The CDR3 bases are TGCGCCAGCAGCCAAGAGGGACAGTTCTATGGTTACACCTTC.

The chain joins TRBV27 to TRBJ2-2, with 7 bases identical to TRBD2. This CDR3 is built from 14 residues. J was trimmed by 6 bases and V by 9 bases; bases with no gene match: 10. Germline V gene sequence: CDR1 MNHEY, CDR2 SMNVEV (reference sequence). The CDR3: CASTWARGAGELFF. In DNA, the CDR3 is TGTGCCAGTACTTGGGCCCGGGGGGCCGGGGAGCTGTTTTTT.

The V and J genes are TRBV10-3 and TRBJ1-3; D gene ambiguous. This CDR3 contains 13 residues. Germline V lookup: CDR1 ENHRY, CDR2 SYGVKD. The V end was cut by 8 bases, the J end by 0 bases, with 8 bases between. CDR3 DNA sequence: TGTGCCATCTTAGATCCCTCTGGAAACACCATATATTTT. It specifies CAILDPSGNTIYF.